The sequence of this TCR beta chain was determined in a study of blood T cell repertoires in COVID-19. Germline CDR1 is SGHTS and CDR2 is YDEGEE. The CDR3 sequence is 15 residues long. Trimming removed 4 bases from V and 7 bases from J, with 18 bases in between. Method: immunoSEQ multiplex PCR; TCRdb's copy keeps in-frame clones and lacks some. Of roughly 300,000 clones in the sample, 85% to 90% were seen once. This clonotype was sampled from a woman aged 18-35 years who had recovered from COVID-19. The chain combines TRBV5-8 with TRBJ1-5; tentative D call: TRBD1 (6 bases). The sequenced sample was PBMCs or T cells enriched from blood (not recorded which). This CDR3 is CASSMDSYVGQPQHF. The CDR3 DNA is TGTGCCAGCAGCATGGACAGTTACGTAGGACAGCCCCAGCATTTT.